This T cell receptor beta chain was sequenced in a study of Graves' ophthalmopathy and Graves' hyperthyroidism. Study results and caveats: The authors also found most expanded thyroid clonotypes above 0.001 frequency in blood.

With respect to this clonotype: Its antigen is currently unknown.

Researchers took RNA transcripts and amplified TCR beta CDR3 regions from them. First-round RT-PCR relied on HTBI primers, and a second-round multiplex PCR came next. TCRdb analysed the multiplex PCR reads with MiXCR anew, one entry per CDR3 protein. Here the sample spans roughly 1.1 million distinct CDR3 sequences, roughly 35% being singletons. Germline-derived CDR1 and CDR2 are ENHRY and SYGVKD. The CDR3 spans 11 residues. The ends lost 10 bases at V and 5 bases at J; junction bases unmatched: 3. Clinicians diagnosed using symptoms, serum thyroxine, TRAb, thyroid ultrasound and orbital computed tomography.

The sequence came from an adult man with Graves' hyperthyroidism. The sample comprised peripheral blood or thyroid tissue (not recorded which). The chain combines TRBV10-3 with TRBJ2-5; 8 nucleotides align to TRBD2. This chain's CDR3 is CATRLAETQYF. For the CDR3, the DNA is TGTGCCACCAGACTAGCGGAGACCCAGTACTTC.